This T cell receptor beta chain is drawn from a study of T-cell reconstitution after alpha-beta-depleted transplantation in children. Of note for this clonotype: What it binds is not known.

The TCRbeta library incorporated unique molecular identifiers. A single record per CDR3 protein comes from TCRdb applying MiXCR to the PCR reads. The sample lists about 580,000 distinct CDR3 sequences, 20% to 25% occurring once. Study results and caveats: At one year after transplant, newly produced T cells mostly accounted for T-cell counts and diversity. Expanded graft clones, several hundred of them, were reportedly the source of alpha-beta T cells about two months after transplant.

CDR1 and CDR2 from the germline V gene are MDHEN and SYDVKM. This CDR3 spans 14 amino acids. The J segment lost 7 bases and the V segment lost 4 bases, leaving 6 bases of the junction unmatched. V is TRBV28 and J is TRBJ2-7; 11 nucleotides line up with TRBD1. The source material was PBMCs, mostly from graft donor cells, sampled 360 days after TCRalphabeta/CD19-depleted stem cell transplant. This TCR was recovered from a boy less than two years old who had a stem cell transplant for acute myeloid leukemia, so the T cells may come from the graft donor. The CDR3 loop is CASSSDRGLGEQYV. CDR3 DNA: TGTGCCAGCAGTTCGGACAGGGGGCTGGGGGAGCAGTACGTC.